Below, one T cell receptor beta chain is given with its context. This clonotype was picked up a small number of times. This receptor's antigen is unknown. No much larger clone is present one base from it, and per-base qualities are unavailable. This record comes from a study of T cells after yellow fever vaccination (dated by TCRdb to between 2019 and 2020). With respect to the entire study: The SMART-Seq v4 Ultra Low Input RNA kit was used to prepare libraries from fractions with low cell numbers. Blood samples were taken at several timepoints before and after primary and secondary immunization, and bulk PBMC replicates and cell subsets were isolated. To follow T-cell clones before and after primary and booster YFV17D yellow fever vaccination, bulk TCR alpha and beta repertoires were sequenced over time. Two healthy male donors made up the cohort, one aged 18 to 29 years and the other aged 30 to 40 years. What the authors observed across the whole study: A small fraction of clonotypes showed up in both the CD4 and CD8 compartments, probably as a result of convergent recombination. Most clones expanded after primary vaccination were re-detected after the booster (about 95% of CD4 and roughly 87% of CD8), suggesting broad memory maintenance. The secondary T-cell response was found to be weaker but faster than the primary response, with a peak reached on day 5 rather than on day 15. Computational filtering was required because FACS-sorted repertoires could contain abundant contaminating clonotypes from the bulk population. Only two donors were included in the study, so the extent to which the findings can be generalized is limited.

Interpreted using the paper, the treatment or condition label stands for: live attenuated yellow fever vaccine strain. A standard Ficoll-Paque protocol was used to isolate PBMCs from peripheral blood. CD4 and CD8 T-cell fractions were isolated with Dynabeads CD4 and CD8 positive selection kits. RNA was extracted with TriZol from bulk PBMCs, CD4 and CD8 fractions, and dextramer-positive and dextramer-negative fractions. TCR cDNA was made using 5'RACE template switching, a step that added a universal primer site and unique molecular identifiers. Priming of cDNA synthesis was performed from both the TCR alpha and TCR beta constant segments. Library amplification used two PCR steps, and the second PCR step added sample barcodes and sequencing adapters. Libraries were sequenced on Illumina HiSeq 2500 (2x100 bp) or NovaSeq (2x150 bp). As for how the authors treated the data: Demultiplexing of reads and collapsing into UMI consensus sequences were performed with MIGEC, and V(D)J alignment was carried out with MiXCR. Vaccine-responding clonotypes were defined with edgeR using replicate PBMC samples, requiring FDR below 0.01 and a log2 fold change above 5 up to day 15. CD4 or CD8 identity was assigned to each bulk clonotype according to whether the clonotype was present at higher abundance in the sequenced CD4 repertoire or the sequenced CD8 repertoire. TCRdb handled the public reads itself, with Q25 trimming in fastp and clone calling in MiXCR, and kept productive beta chains. All rows with the same CDR3 protein become a single entry with the most common DNA and genes. What appears here as the V and J calls and clone size reflects TCRdb's work, not the paper's. For this sample the table gives about 74,000 distinct CDR3 sequences, of which approximately 6.9% were detected only once. The ten largest clones capture around 32% of the sample.

The germline V gene encodes CDR1 SEHNR and CDR2 FQNEAQ (reference sequence). The germline ends are 6 bases apart after V is trimmed by 6 bases and J by 3 bases. From cysteine to phenylalanine, the CDR3 is 12 amino acids long. CDR3 DNA is the only sequence kept; it has 36 bases, read in frame from the first base. This material consisted of CD8+ T cells sorted from PBMCs, taken about 5 days after the first yellow fever vaccination. The source of this sequence is a man aged 18 to 30 who received the YFV17D yellow fever vaccine. The chain uses TRBV7-9 and TRBJ1-3; perhaps TRBD1 is the D gene, with 6 bases matching. The nucleotides are TGTGCCAGCAGAGGGGGTGGAAACACCATATATTTT. Translated, it gives CASRGGGNTIYF.